Each of the 13 T cell receptor beta chains below was sequenced from the same sample in a study of cytomegalovirus exposure and HLA in healthy donors. The PCR employed 60 Vbeta primers together with 13 Jbeta primers. Profiled with immunoSEQ multiplex PCR; TCRdb holds only in-frame clones, not every one. The sample contains about 140,000 clones, roughly 80% of which appear only once. Sample: PBMCs. The origin of the receptors is a man younger than 35 in good health and CMV-seronegative.

The rearrangement joins TRBV27 to TRBJ2-1, with D perhaps matching TRBD2 (6 bases). The CDR3 totals 13 residues. Germline V gene lookup returns CDR1 MNHEY and CDR2 SMNVEV (reference sequence). With 2 bases removed from V and 6 bases from J, the gap between germline ends came to 8 bases. The CDR3 sequence: CASSLGGSNEQFF. The CDR3 region has the DNA TGTGCCAGCAGTTTAGGAGGGAGCAATGAGCAGTTCTTC.

The chain uses TRBV4-1 and TRBJ1-3; a weak D match, TRBD1 (6 bases). The V end was cut by 4 bases, the J end by 8 bases, with 18 bases between. Germline CDR1 MGHRA, CDR2 YSYEKL. This CDR3 is built from 15 residues. DNA for the CDR3: TGCGCCAGCAGCCCTTCAGGGGCGCAGGTTCACACCATATATTTT. Translated: CASSPSGAQVHTIYF.

This rearrangement joins TRBV4-3 to TRBJ1-5; TRBD1 agrees at 7 bases. The CDR3 extends over 15 amino acids. V was pared by 1 base and J by 4 bases, with 4 bases of the junction left unmatched. CDR1 is LGHNA and CDR2 is YSLEER in the germline V gene. In DNA, the CDR3 is TGCGCCAGCAGCCAAGGAGGACAGGCTAATCAGCCCCAGCATTTT. Amino acid sequence: CASSQGGQANQPQHF.

Remarks on this clone: Different DNA sequences within this sample yield the same CDR3. The rearrangement links TRBV11-2 to TRBJ1-1; the match to TRBD1 covers 9 bases. The CDR3 loop spans 14 amino acids. V dropped 3 bases and J dropped 3; count of bases not matched to a gene: 2. CDR1 is SGHAT, CDR2 FQNNGV, per germline. The CDR3 protein is CASSFGQGHTEAFF. In DNA, the CDR3 is TGTGCCAGCAGCTTTGGACAGGGGCACACTGAAGCTTTCTTT.

CDR3: CASTLNRGESSPLHF. As DNA, the CDR3 is TGTGCCAGCACCTTGAACAGGGGGGAAAGTTCACCCCTCCACTTT. This chain joins TRBV6-1 and TRBJ1-6; TRBD1 matches 8 bases. Germline values: CDR1 MNHNS, CDR2 SASEGT. J was trimmed by 9 bases and V by 7 bases; bases with no gene match: 11. The CDR3 is 15 amino acids.

The chain is built from TRBV19 and TRBJ1-2; 9 bases match TRBD1. CDR1 is LNHDA and CDR2 is SQIVND in the germline V gene (reference sequence). V was pared by 5 bases and J by 0 bases, with 10 bases of the junction left unmatched. This CDR3 contains 17 residues. CDR3 sequence (DNA): TGTGCCAGTAGTGCCCGGGACAGGGTCCATTCTAACTATGGCTACACCTTC. Translating gives CASSARDRVHSNYGYTF.

This clone came up a few times. J is TRBJ2-7 and V is TRBV7-6; 9 nucleotides line up with TRBD1. The CDR3 has 14 amino acids. Unmatched junction bases numbered 1, after V lost 1 base and J lost 3 bases. Germline-derived CDR1 and CDR2 are SGHVS and FNYEAQ. The CDR3 is CASSLGDRVYEQYF. As DNA, the CDR3 is TGTGCCAGCAGCTTAGGGGACAGGGTCTACGAGCAGTACTTC.

The genes are TRBV5-6 and TRBJ1-1; D is uncertain. The CDR3 sequence is 15 residues long. Per the germline V gene, CDR1 is SGHDT and CDR2 is YYEEEE. Trimming stripped 0 bases from V and 5 bases from J, with 14 bases between. This CDR3 is CASSLVEGQKTEAFF. CDR3 DNA sequence: TGTGCCAGCAGCTTGGTGGAGGGCCAGAAGACTGAAGCTTTCTTT.

The V and J genes are TRBV5-3 and TRBJ2-1; 10 bases map to TRBD2. TRBV5-3 is an ORF; its function is uncertain. Trimming took 1 base from V and 3 from J; bases not matched to a gene: 4. The CDR3 spans 16 residues. The CDR3 DNA sequence: TGTGCCAGAAGCTTGATGCTAGCGGGGGACTACAATGAGCAGTTCTTC. It translates to CARSLMLAGDYNEQFF.

This clone showed up just a few times. The chain is built from TRBV7-6 and TRBJ2-7; D is possibly TRBD2 (6 bases). The CDR3 runs to 14 residues. Germline V gene data show CDR1 as SGHVS and CDR2 as FNYEAQ. V was cut by 2 bases and J by 6 bases, with 14 bases left in between. Here the CDR3 DNA reads TGTGCCAGCAGCTTATCGGTGGACGGGGGCGAGCAGTACTTC. This encodes CASSLSVDGGEQYF.

This clone was found a few times. The rearrangement joins TRBV19 to TRBJ1-1; D is perhaps TRBD1 (5 bases). The length of the CDR3 is 15 residues. Trimming shortened V by 7 bases and J by 6 bases, and 21 bases separated the two germline ends. The germline V gene encodes CDR1 LNHDA and CDR2 SQIVND (reference sequence). The chain's CDR3 is CASIPRGLLSAEAFF. The DNA for the CDR3 is TGTGCCAGTATCCCAAGGGGACTACTATCCGCTGAAGCTTTCTTT.

The rearrangement links TRBV9 to TRBJ2-1; D gene unclear. Germline V gene sequence: CDR1 SGDLS, CDR2 YYNGEE. The V and J ends lost 2 bases and 5 bases respectively, with 2 bases between them. The CDR3 consists of 11 residues. CDR3 region: CASSVNNEQFF. Written as DNA, the CDR3 is TGTGCCAGCAGCGTCAACAATGAGCAGTTCTTC.

The genes are TRBV27 and TRBJ1-1, with unresolved D. V lost 5 bases, J lost 6 bases, and 16 bases lay in between. The CDR3 length is 14 residues. Germline CDR1 reads MNHEY; CDR2 reads SMNVEV (reference sequence). CDR3 sequence (DNA): TGTGCCAGCAGTCACCCGAATGAGTTGGCTGAAGCTTTCTTT. This encodes CASSHPNELAEAFF.